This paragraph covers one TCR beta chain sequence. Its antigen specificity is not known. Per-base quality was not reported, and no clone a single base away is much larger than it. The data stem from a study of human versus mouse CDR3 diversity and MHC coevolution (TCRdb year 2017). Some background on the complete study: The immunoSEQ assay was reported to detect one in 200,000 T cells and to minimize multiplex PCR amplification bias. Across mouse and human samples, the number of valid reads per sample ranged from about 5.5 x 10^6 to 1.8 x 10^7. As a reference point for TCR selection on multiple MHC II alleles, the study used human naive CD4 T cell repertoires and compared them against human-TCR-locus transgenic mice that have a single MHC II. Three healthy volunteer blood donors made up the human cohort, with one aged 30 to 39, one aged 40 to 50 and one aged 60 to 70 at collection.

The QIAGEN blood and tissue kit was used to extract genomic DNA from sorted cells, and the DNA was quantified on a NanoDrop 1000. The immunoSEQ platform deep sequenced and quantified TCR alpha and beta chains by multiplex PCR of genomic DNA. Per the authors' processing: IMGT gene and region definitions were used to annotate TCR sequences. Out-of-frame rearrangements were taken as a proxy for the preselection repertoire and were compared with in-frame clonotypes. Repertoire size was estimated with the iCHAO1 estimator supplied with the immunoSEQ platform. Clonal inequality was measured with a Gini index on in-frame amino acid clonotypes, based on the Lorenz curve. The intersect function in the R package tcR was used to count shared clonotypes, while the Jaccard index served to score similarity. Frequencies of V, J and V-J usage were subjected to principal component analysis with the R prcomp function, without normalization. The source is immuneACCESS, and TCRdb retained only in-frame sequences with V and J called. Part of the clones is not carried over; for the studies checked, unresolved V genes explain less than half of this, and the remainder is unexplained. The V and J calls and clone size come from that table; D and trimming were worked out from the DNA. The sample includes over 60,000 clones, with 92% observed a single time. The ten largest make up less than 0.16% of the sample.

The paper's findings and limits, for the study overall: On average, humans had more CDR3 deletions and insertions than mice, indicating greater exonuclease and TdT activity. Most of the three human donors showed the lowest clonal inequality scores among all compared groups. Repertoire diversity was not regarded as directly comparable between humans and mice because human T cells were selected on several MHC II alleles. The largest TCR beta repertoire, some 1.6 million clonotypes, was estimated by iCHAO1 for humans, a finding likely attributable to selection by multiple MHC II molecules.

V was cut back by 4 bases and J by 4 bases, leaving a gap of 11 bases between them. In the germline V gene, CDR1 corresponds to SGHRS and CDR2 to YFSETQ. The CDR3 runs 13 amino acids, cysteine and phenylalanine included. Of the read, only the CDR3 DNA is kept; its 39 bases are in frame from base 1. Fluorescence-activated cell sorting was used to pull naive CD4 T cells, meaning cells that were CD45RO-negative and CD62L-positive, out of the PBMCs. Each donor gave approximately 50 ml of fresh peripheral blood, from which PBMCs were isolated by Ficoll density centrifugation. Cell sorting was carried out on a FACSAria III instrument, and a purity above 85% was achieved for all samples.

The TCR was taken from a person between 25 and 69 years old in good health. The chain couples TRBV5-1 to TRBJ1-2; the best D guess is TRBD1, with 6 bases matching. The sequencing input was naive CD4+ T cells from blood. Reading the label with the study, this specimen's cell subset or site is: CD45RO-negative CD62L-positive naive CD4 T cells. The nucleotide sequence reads TGCGCCAGCAGCCCCGTAGGGGGCTATGGCTACACCTTC. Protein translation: CASSPVGGYGYTF.